The 9 T cell receptor beta chains below were found in one sample sequenced in a study of T cell responses to AZD1222 COVID-19 vaccine. Assay used: immunoSEQ multiplex PCR; TCRdb lists only in-frame clones, some missing. In the table there are 150,000 to 200,000 clones, 85% to 90% of which are singletons. This sample comprised peripheral blood, obtained on day 0 of AZD1222 vaccination. These receptors all stem from an adult in good health.

The genes are TRBV11-2 and TRBJ1-3, with D unresolved. V lost 6 bases and J 3 bases, leaving 15 bases between the germline ends. The CDR3 runs to 15 residues. CDR1 SGHAT and CDR2 FQNNGV come from the germline V gene. CDR3 coding DNA: TGTGCCAGCAGTTATGATCCCGGCGGTGGAAACACCATATATTTT. As protein: CASSYDPGGGNTIYF.

The chain couples TRBV19 to TRBJ1-2; weak D call: TRBD1 (5 bases). Trimming shortened V by 7 bases and J by 1 base, and 13 bases separated the two germline ends. CDR3 length: 14 residues. Germline V lookup: CDR1 LNHDA, CDR2 SQIVND (reference sequence). CDR3 in DNA: TGTGCCAGTACCCATTGGGACGGTAACTATGGCTACACCTTC. Translation gives CASTHWDGNYGYTF.

The rearrangement uses TRBV9 and TRBJ2-1; TRBD2 aligns across 8 bases. CDR1 is SGDLS and CDR2 is YYNGEE in the germline V gene. Trimming at V came to 2 bases and at J to 6 bases, leaving 7 bases not matched to a gene. This CDR3 is 15 amino acids long. The CDR3: CASSVSGLDFNEQFF. CDR3 in DNA: TGTGCCAGCAGCGTCTCGGGACTAGATTTCAATGAGCAGTTCTTC.

The genes are TRBV19 and TRBJ2-2; D is perhaps TRBD1 (5 bases). CDR3 length: 13 residues. V was clipped by 6 bases and J by 5 bases, with 10 bases between them. The germline V gene encodes CDR1 LNHDA and CDR2 SQIVND (reference sequence). The CDR3: CASRSDSTGELFF. In DNA form, the CDR3 reads TGTGCCAGTAGAAGTGACAGTACCGGGGAGCTGTTTTTT.

This chain uses TRBV2 with TRBJ2-5, with TRBD1 as a possible D gene (6 bases). The CDR3 sequence is 13 residues long. From germline, CDR1 is SNHLY and CDR2 FYNNEI. Trimming left V 4 bases short and J 5 bases short, with 11 bases between. The DNA for the CDR3 is TGTGCCAGCAGTGGGGGGCAGGCGGAGACCCAGTACTTC. Translation: CASSGGQAETQYF. Together with reference TRBV2 and TRBJ2-5, the CDR3 gives the full variable domain: EPEVTQTPSHQVTQMGQEVILRCVPISNHLYFYWYRQILGQKVEFLVSFYNNEISEKSEIFDDQFSVERPDGSNFTLKIRSTKLEDSAMYFCASSGGQAETQYFGPGTRLLVL.

This chain connects TRBV4-2 to TRBJ2-7; D might be TRBD1 or TRBD2, each matching 5 bases. The CDR3 spans 15 residues. Trimming took 0 bases from V and 3 from J, leaving 12 bases between them. The germline gives CDR1 LGHNA, CDR2 YNFKEQ. The CDR3 coding sequence is TGTGCCAGCAGCCAAGATGAGGGACGGTACTACGAGCAGTACTTC. Amino acids: CASSQDEGRYYEQYF.

This clone was counted once. This chain uses TRBV20-1 with TRBJ1-4, with a weak D call TRBD1 (5 bases). V was trimmed by 3 bases and J by 8 bases, leaving 13 bases between them. Germline V gene sequence: CDR1 DFQATT, CDR2 SNEGSKA (reference sequence). The CDR3 has 13 amino acids. CDR3 residues: CSASAQGSEKLFF. The CDR3 nucleotides are TGCAGTGCTAGTGCCCAGGGCTCAGAAAAACTGTTTTTT.

This clone came up once. J is TRBJ2-2 and V is TRBV4-1; 8 nucleotides align to TRBD1. The germline V gene has CDR1 MGHRA and CDR2 YSYEKL. The CDR3 spans 15 residues. V lost 1 base to trimming and J lost 4 bases; unmatched junction nucleotides: 2. DNA for the CDR3: TGCGCCAGCAGCCAAGTAACAGGGGGCACCGGGGAGCTGTTTTTT. Its translation is CASSQVTGGTGELFF.

Worth noting for this clone: Other nucleotide sequences in the sample specify the same CDR3. J is TRBJ1-1 and V is TRBV11-3; no definite D call. Germline values: CDR1 SGHNT, CDR2 YENEEA. Trimming shortened V by 0 bases and J by 3 bases, and 5 bases separated the two germline ends. The CDR3 contains 13 residues. The CDR3 DNA reads as TGTGCCAGCAGCTTAGAAGGGCACACTGAAGCTTTCTTT. It yields the protein CASSLEGHTEAFF. The variable domain in full, completed from reference TRBV11-3 and TRBJ1-1, reads EAGVVQSPRYKIIEKKQPVAFWCNPISGHNTLYWYLQNLGQGPELLIRYENEEAVDDSQLPKDRFSAERLKGVDSTLKIQPAELGDSAVYLCASSLEGHTEAFFGQGTRLTVV.